One and the same sample provided the 12 T cell receptor beta chains below, sequenced in a study of cytomegalovirus exposure and HLA in healthy donors. Researchers ran the PCR with 60 Vbeta and 13 Jbeta primers. Sequenced by immunoSEQ multiplex PCR; TCRdb stores in-frame clones only, minus some. The profile covers about 110,000 clones, with around 77% appearing a single time and 2% to 3% taken by the ten largest. Sequenced: PBMCs. These receptors were taken from a man younger than 35 in good health and CMV-seronegative.

The chain links TRBV4-3 to TRBJ2-1; D is uncertain. Germline loops: CDR1 LGHNA, CDR2 YSLEER. CDR3 length equals 14 residues. V lost 1 base to trimming and J lost 3 bases, with 7 bases between them. The CDR3 DNA follows: TGCGCCAGCAGCCAAGGGAGTTACTACAATGAGCAGTTCTTC. Translating it yields CASSQGSYYNEQFF.

This rearrangement joins TRBV5-8 to TRBJ2-2; 9 nucleotides line up with TRBD1. Unmatched junction bases numbered 6, after V lost 4 bases and J lost 5 bases. The CDR3 is made up of 15 amino acids. CDR1 is SGHTS and CDR2 is YDEGEE in the germline V gene. CDR3 sequence reads: CASSPIQGATGELFF. The DNA for the CDR3 is TGTGCCAGCAGCCCCATACAGGGGGCGACCGGGGAGCTGTTTTTT.

The chain recombines TRBV15 with TRBJ1-2; possible D gene TRBD1, 5 bases. This CDR3 contains 17 residues. V lost 3 bases to trimming and J lost 3 bases, with 20 bases between them. The germline V gene has CDR1 LNHNV and CDR2 YYDKDF (reference sequence). CDR3 in amino acids: CATSSPRGQPPDYGYTF. The CDR3 nucleotides read TGTGCCACCAGCAGCCCAAGGGGCCAACCCCCGGACTATGGCTACACCTTC.

V gene TRBV9 combines with J gene TRBJ2-3; 11 nucleotides line up with TRBD1. The V gene end was trimmed by 0 bases and the J gene end by 5 bases; junction bases not matched to a gene: 5. The CDR3 covers 16 residues. Germline CDR1 and CDR2: SGDLS and YYNGEE. The CDR3 loop reads CASSVAGQGALDTQYF. The DNA of the CDR3 is TGTGCCAGCAGCGTAGCTGGACAGGGGGCCCTAGATACGCAGTATTTT.

This clone was observed a handful of times. The gene calls are TRBV7-9 and TRBJ1-2; the match to TRBD1 covers 9 bases. CDR3 size: 14 residues. V dropped 4 bases and J dropped 5; count of bases not matched to a gene: 5. Germline V gene data show CDR1 as SEHNR and CDR2 as FQNEAQ (reference sequence). CDR3 DNA sequence: TGTGCCAGCAGCTCGGGACAGGGTGGTTATGGCTACACCTTC. Translated, it gives CASSSGQGGYGYTF. The full variable domain, rest sourced from reference TRBV7-9 and TRBJ1-2, is DTGVSQNPRHKITKRGQNVTFRCDPISEHNRLYWYRQTLGQGPEFLTYFQNEAQLEKSRLLSDRFSAERPKGSFSTLEIQRTEQGDSAMYLCASSSGQGGYGYTFGSGTRLTVV.

The V and J genes are TRBV5-1 and TRBJ2-5, with 10 bases that match TRBD2. The CDR3 runs to 17 residues. The germline CDR1 and CDR2 sequences are SGHRS and YFSETQ. The V and J ends lost 0 bases and 1 base, in that order; junction bases with no gene match: 6. CDR3 region: CASSLGRSSGGQETQYF. The CDR3 DNA reads TGCGCCAGCAGCTTGGGGCGATCTAGCGGGGGCCAAGAGACCCAGTACTTC.

V is TRBV14 and J is TRBJ1-4, with 8 bases identical to TRBD1. The CDR3 contains 12 residues. J was trimmed by 11 bases and V by 4 bases; bases with no gene match: 3. Germline V gene sequence: CDR1 SGHDN, CDR2 FVKESK. CDR3 bases: TGTGCCAGCAGCCGAACAGGGGGGAAACTGTTTTTT. Translating gives CASSRTGGKLFF.

CDR3 protein: CAISEPERGYTDTQYF. The CDR3 bases are TGTGCCATCAGTGAGCCGGAGCGGGGGTACACAGATACGCAGTATTTT. V gene TRBV10-3 combines with J gene TRBJ2-3, with 8 bases that match TRBD2. CDR3 length: 16 amino acids. The germline CDR1 and CDR2 sequences are ENHRY and SYGVKD. V lost 2 bases, J lost 2 bases, and 6 bases stayed unmatched.

The chain recombines TRBV18 with TRBJ2-3, with 13 positions matching TRBD2. Per the germline V gene, CDR1 is KGHSH and CDR2 is LQKENI. The J segment lost 0 bases and the V segment lost 8 bases, leaving 14 bases of the junction unmatched. The CDR3 length is 19 residues. CDR3 loop: CASLRTSGGAMSSTDTQYF. CDR3 bases: TGTGCCAGCCTCCGGACTAGCGGGGGAGCAATGAGTAGCACAGATACGCAGTATTTT.

This CDR3 is CASSYTSGGPQETQYF. In nucleotides, the CDR3 is TGTGCCAGCAGCTATACTAGCGGGGGACCCCAAGAGACCCAGTACTTC. This chain uses TRBV9 with TRBJ2-5, with 11 bases lining up with TRBD2. V lost 4 bases and J lost 1; bases outside the gene matches: 6. CDR1 and CDR2 from the germline V gene are SGDLS and YYNGEE. The CDR3 runs to 16 residues. The whole variable domain, filled in from reference TRBV9 and TRBJ2-5, reads DSGVTQTPKHLITATGQRVTLRCSPRSGDLSVYWYQQSLDQGLQFLIQYYNGEERAKGNILERFSAQQFPDLHSELNLSSLELGDSALYFCASSYTSGGPQETQYFGPGTRLLVL.

This chain links TRBV7-9 with TRBJ2-7; 9 bases match TRBD1. The germline V gene has CDR1 SEHNR and CDR2 FQNEAQ (reference sequence). This CDR3 contains 15 residues. J was trimmed by 6 bases and V by 5 bases; bases with no gene match: 11. In nucleotides, the CDR3 is TGTGCCAGCAGCCAGGGACAGGGTTTGGTTCGCGAGCAGTACTTC. It codes for CASSQGQGLVREQYF.

The genes are TRBV5-1 and TRBJ2-7, with 7 positions matching TRBD2. Germline V gives CDR1 SGHRS, CDR2 YFSETQ. The CDR3 runs 14 residues. Unmatched junction bases numbered 13, after V lost 8 bases and J lost 5 bases. CDR3 in DNA: TGCGCCAGTAAGCTAGCGGCGTCGCGGGACGAGCAGTACTTC. Its translation: CASKLAASRDEQYF. Full variable domain (missing parts from reference TRBV5-1 and TRBJ2-7): KAGVTQTPRYLIKTRGQQVTLSCSPISGHRSVSWYQQTPGQGLQFLFEYFSETQRNKGNFPGRFSGRQFSNSRSEMNVSTLELGDSALYLCASKLAASRDEQYFGPGTRLTVT.